The present TCR beta chain was sequenced within a study of blood T cell repertoires in COVID-19. Study as a whole: The analysed material was cDNA or gDNA that came from T cells, B-cell-depleted T cells, or PBMCs.

Original processing notes: Amplification from reference gene primers served as the basis for estimated nucleated cell counts. The protocol was immunoSEQ multiplex PCR, while the TCRdb copy is restricted to in-frame clones and leaves out a portion. Clone size and the V and J calls come from that table; the DNA yielded D and trimming. Found here are 250,000 to 350,000 clones, about 87% of them singletons; the top ten hold 6.3%. The trim removed 1 base at V and 9 bases at J, leaving 8 bases unmatched. Germline values: CDR1 LNHNV, CDR2 YYDKDF (reference sequence). The CDR3 sequence is 15 residues long. Followed longitudinally, the Seattle patients had been enrolled during active infection.

The sample was peripheral blood. The rearrangement uses TRBV15 and TRBJ2-1, with 8 bases that match TRBD2. This receptor was obtained from a woman between 45 and 60 years old with COVID-19, enrolled during active disease. The CDR3, as DNA: TGTGCCACCAGCAGAGGGAACGGGAGGGCCTCTGAGCAGTTCTTC. This codes for CATSRGNGRASEQFF. The full variable domain, completed using reference TRBV15 and TRBJ2-1, is DAMVIQNPRYQVTQFGKPVTLSCSQTLNHNVMYWYQQKSSQAPKLLFHYYDKDFNNEADTPDNFQSRRPNTSFCFLDIRSPGLGDTAMYLCATSRGNGRASEQFFGPGTRLTVL.